This note documents a single T cell receptor beta chain sequence. Its target is unknown. One end of the junction varies from germline; a read error may be responsible. Graft material was processed, releasing intraepithelial and lamina propria lymphocytes. This entry belongs to a study of graft-versus-host responses after intestinal transplantation. For the study at large: Tacrolimus and steroids were given for two to three years to all recipients after anti-thymocyte globulin induction. Overall study results and limits: After transplant, early declines in HvG clones were associated with peak levels of circulating GvH clones. Individuals who had graft-donor T cell macrochimerism had allografts that showed high graft-versus-host to host-versus-graft clonal ratios.

Germline loops: CDR1 SGHRS, CDR2 YFSETQ. The CDR3 spans 16 residues. Here immunoSEQ multiplex PCR was the method, and the copy in TCRdb shows in-frame clones only, minus some. The repertoire holds 9,500 to 10,000 clones, with approximately 77% as singletons. This receptor was taken from a human patient who received an intestinal transplant, so some T cells may come from the graft donor. The sample here was ileum tissue, taken about 470 days after intestinal transplantation. This chain uses TRBV5-1 with TRBJ2-7; 7 bases line up with TRBD2. The CDR3, as DNA: TGCGCCAGCCGCTTTTACGGTTGTGGGGGGGCCTACGAGCAGTACTTC. Translated: CASRFYGCGGAYEQYF. Filled out from reference TRBV5-1 and TRBJ2-7, the complete variable domain reads KAGVTQTPRYLIKTRGQQVTLSCSPISGHRSVSWYQQTPGQGLQFLFEYFSETQRNKGNFPGRFSGRQFSNSRSEMNVSTLELGDSALYLCASRFYGCGGAYEQYFGPGTRLTVT.